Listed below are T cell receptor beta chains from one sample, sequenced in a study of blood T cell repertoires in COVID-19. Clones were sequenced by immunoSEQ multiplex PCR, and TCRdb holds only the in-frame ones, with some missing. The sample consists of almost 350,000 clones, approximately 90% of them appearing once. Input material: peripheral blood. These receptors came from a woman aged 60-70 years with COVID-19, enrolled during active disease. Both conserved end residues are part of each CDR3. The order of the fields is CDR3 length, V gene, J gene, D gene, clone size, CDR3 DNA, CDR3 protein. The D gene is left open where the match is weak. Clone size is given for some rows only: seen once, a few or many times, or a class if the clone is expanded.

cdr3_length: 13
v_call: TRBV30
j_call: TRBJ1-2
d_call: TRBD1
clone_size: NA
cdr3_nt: TGTGCCTGGACCAGGGACAGCAACTATGGCTACACCTTC
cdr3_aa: CAWTRDSNYGYTF

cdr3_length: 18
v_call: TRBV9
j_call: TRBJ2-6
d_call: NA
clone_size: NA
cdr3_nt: TGTGCCAGCAGCGTAGCGGTAGTCGTGTCCTCTGGGGCCAACGTCCTGACTTTC
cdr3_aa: CASSVAVVVSSGANVLTF

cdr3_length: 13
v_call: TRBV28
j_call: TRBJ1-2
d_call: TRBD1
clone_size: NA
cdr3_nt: TGTGCCAGCAGTTTAGGGACAGCCTATGGCTACACCTTC
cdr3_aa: CASSLGTAYGYTF

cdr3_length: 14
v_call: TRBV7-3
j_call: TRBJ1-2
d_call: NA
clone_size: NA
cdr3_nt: TGTGCCAGCAGCCCCCAGTGGGGGCCCGATGGCTACACCTTC
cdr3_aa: CASSPQWGPDGYTF

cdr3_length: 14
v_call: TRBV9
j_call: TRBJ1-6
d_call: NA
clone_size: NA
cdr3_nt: TGTGCCAGCAGCGTAGCCGGGTATGGATCACCCCTCCACTTT
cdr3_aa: CASSVAGYGSPLHF

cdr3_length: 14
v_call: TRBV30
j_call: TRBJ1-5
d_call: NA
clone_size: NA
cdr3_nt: TGTGCCTGGAGTTCACTGAATAGCAATCAGCCCCAGCATTTT
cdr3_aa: CAWSSLNSNQPQHF

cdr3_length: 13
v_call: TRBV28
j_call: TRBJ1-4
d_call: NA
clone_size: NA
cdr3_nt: TGTGCCAGCAGGCAACAAACTAATGAAAAACTGTTTTTT
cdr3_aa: CASRQQTNEKLFF

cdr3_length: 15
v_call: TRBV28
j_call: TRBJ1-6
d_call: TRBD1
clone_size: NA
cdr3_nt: TGTGCCAGCAGGTTACCCGGACAGGGGTGGGCACCCCTCCACTTT
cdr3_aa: CASRLPGQGWAPLHF

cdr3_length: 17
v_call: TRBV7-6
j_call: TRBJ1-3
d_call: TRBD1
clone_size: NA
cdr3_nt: TGTGCCAGCAGCTTAAGGGGACAGACTTACTCTGGAAACACCATATATTTT
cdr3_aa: CASSLRGQTYSGNTIYF

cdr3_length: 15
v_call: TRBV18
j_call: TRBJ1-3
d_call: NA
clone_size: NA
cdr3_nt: TGTGCCAGCTCACCCTCAGTCAGCTCTGGAAACACCATATATTTT
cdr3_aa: CASSPSVSSGNTIYF

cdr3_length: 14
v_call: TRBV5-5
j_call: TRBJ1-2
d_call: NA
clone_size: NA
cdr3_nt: TGTGCCAGCAGCCCAGGCGGACTGGACTATGGCTACACCTTC
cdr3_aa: CASSPGGLDYGYTF

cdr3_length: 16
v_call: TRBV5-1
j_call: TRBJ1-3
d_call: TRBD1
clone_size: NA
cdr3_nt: TGCGCCAGCAATCCATCCGGGACAGGGCCTGGAAACACCATATATTTT
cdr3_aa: CASNPSGTGPGNTIYF

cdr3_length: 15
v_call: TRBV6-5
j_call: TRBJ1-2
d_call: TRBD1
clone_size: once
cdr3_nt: TGTGCCAGCAGGAACGACAGGGGCGGTAACTATGGCTACACCTTC
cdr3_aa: CASRNDRGGNYGYTF

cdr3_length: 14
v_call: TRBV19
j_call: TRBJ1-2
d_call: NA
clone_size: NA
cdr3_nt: TGTGCCAGTACCCCGGAAGGGAGAACCCTTGGCTACACCTTC
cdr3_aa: CASTPEGRTLGYTF

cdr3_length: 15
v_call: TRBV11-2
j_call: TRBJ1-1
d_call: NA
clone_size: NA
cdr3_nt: TGTGCCAGCAGCTTGCAGGGCAAATTGAACACTGAAGCTTTCTTT
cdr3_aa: CASSLQGKLNTEAFF

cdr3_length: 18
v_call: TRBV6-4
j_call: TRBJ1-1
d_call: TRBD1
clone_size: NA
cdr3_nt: TGTGCCAGCAGGTTCCCCGGACAGGGAGAAAGGATGAACACTGAAGCTTTCTTT
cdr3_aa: CASRFPGQGERMNTEAFF

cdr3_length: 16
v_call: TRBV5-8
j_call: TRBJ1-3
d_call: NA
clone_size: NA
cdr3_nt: TGTGCCAGCAGCTTTCAGACAGGCCTCTCTGGAAACACCATATATTTT
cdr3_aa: CASSFQTGLSGNTIYF

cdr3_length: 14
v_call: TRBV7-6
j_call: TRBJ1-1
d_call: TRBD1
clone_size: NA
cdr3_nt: TGTGCCAGCAGCTCAACAGGGGCCCAGACTGAAGCTTTCTTT
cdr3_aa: CASSSTGAQTEAFF

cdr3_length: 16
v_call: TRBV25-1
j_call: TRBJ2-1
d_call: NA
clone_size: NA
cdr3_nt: TGTGCCAGCAGTGCCCTCGGCGGGTTCCTCTCGGATGAGCAGTTCTTC
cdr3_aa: CASSALGGFLSDEQFF

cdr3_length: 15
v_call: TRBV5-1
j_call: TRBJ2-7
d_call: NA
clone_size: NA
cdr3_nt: TGCGCCAGCAGCGGGGGGACTGGTATTTCCTACGAGCAGTACTTC
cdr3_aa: CASSGGTGISYEQYF

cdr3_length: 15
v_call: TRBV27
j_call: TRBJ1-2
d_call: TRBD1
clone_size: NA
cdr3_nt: TGTGCCAGCAGTCCCCGACAGGGAAGGGGATATGGCTACACCTTC
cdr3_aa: CASSPRQGRGYGYTF

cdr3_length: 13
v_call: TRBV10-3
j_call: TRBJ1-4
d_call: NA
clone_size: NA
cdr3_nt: TGTGCCATCAGTGTACAGGGCGGAGAAAAACTGTTTTTT
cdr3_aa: CAISVQGGEKLFF

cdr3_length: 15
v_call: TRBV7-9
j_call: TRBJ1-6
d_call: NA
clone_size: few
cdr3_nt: TGTGCCAGCGGCCGGGGGGTGCGCTATAATTCACCCCTCCACTTT
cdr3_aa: CASGRGVRYNSPLHF

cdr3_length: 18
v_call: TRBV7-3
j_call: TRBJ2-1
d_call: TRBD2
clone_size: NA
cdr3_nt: TGTGCCAGCAGCTTAAAGGCCACCGGCGGGGGGATCTACAATGAGCAGTTCTTC
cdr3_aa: CASSLKATGGGIYNEQFF

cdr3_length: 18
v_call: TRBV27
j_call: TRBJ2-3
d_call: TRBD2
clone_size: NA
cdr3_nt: TGTGCCAGGTCCCCGGGACTAGCGGGGGGTAGGGGTAGAGATACGCAGTATTTT
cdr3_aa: CARSPGLAGGRGRDTQYF

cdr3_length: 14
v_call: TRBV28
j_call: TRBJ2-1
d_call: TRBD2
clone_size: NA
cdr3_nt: TGTGCCAGCAGCTCCGGGACTAGCGACAATGAGCAGTTCTTC
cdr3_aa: CASSSGTSDNEQFF

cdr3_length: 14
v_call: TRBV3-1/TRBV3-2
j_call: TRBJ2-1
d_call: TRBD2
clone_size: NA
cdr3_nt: TGTGCCAGCAGCCGCGGGGGGGGTTACAATGAGCAGTTCTTC
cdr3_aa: CASSRGGGYNEQFF

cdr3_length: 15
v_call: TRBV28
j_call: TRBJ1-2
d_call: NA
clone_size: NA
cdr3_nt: TGTGCCAGCAGTTTTTTGACAAGTTATAACTATGGCTACACCTTC
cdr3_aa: CASSFLTSYNYGYTF

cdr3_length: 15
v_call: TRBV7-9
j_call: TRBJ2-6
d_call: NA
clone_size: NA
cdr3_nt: TGTGCCAGCAGCTTAGATCGGTCTGGGGCCAACGTCCTGACTTTC
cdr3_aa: CASSLDRSGANVLTF

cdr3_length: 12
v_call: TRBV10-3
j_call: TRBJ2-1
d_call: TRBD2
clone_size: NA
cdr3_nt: TGTGCCATCAACGGGGGGTACAATGAGCAGTTCTTC
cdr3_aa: CAINGGYNEQFF

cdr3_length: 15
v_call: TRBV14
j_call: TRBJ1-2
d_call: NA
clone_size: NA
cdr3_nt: TGTGCCAGCAGCCAAACAGGGATCGGTAACTATGGCTACACCTTC
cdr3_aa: CASSQTGIGNYGYTF

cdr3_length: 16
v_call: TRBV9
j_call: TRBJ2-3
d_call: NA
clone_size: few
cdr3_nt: TGTGCCAGCAGCGTAGTGTCTGACATAATCACAGATACGCAGTATTTT
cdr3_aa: CASSVVSDIITDTQYF

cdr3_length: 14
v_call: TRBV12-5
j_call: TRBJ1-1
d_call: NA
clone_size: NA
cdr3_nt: TGTGCTAGCCTAGATTCAAACGGGGGCACTGAAGCTTTCTTT
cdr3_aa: CASLDSNGGTEAFF

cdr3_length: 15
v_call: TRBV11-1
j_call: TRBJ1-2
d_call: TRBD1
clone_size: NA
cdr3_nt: TGTGCCAGCAGCCCAACGACAGGGAGGAACTATGGCTACACCTTC
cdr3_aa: CASSPTTGRNYGYTF

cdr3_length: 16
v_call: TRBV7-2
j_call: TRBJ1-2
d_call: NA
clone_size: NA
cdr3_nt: TGTGCCAGCAGCTCCACGACGGGGGTAATCGGCTATGGCTACACCTTC
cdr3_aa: CASSSTTGVIGYGYTF

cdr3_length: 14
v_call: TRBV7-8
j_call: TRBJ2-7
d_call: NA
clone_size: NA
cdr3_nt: TGTGCCAGCAGCTTAGCGGGGGGGCCCTACGAGCAGTACTTC
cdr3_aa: CASSLAGGPYEQYF

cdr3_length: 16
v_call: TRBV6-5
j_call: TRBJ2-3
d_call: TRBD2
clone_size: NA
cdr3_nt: TGTGCCAGCAGTTTTTCGGGGGGTGTTAGCACAGATACGCAGTATTTT
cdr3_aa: CASSFSGGVSTDTQYF

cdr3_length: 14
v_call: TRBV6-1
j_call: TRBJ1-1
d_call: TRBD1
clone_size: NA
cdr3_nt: TGTGCCAGCAGTGAAATGACAGGGGGCACTGAAGCTTTCTTT
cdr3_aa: CASSEMTGGTEAFF

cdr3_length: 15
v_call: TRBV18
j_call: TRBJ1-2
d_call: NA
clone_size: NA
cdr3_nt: TGTGCCAGCTCACGTTTCCAGGAAACAGGGTATGGCTACACCTTC
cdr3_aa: CASSRFQETGYGYTF

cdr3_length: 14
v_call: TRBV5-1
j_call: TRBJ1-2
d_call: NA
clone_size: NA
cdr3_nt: TGCGCCAGCAGCACCCAGGCGGGGGCGGATGGCTACACCTTC
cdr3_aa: CASSTQAGADGYTF

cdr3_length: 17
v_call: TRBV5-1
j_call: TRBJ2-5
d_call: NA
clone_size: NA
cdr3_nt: TGCGCCAGCAGCTTGTCGGGCCCAGGGCAGGGGCAGGAGACCCAGTACTTC
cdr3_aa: CASSLSGPGQGQETQYF

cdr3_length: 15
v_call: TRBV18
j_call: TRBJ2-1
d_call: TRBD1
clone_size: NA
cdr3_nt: TGTGCCAGCTCATCTAGCAGGGGGCCTTACAATGAGCAGTTCTTC
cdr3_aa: CASSSSRGPYNEQFF

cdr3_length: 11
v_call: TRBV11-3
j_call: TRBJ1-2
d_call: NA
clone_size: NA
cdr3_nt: TGTGCCAGCAGGTTTCCTTATGGCTACACCTTC
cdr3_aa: CASRFPYGYTF

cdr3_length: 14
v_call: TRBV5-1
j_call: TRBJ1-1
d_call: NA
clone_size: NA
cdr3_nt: TGCGCCAGCAGCTTGGCGGTCACGAACACTGAAGCTTTCTTT
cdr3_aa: CASSLAVTNTEAFF

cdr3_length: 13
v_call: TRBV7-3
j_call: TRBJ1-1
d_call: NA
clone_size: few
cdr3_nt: TGTGCCAGCAGCTCCGGACAGAACACTGAAGCTTTCTTT
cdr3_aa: CASSSGQNTEAFF

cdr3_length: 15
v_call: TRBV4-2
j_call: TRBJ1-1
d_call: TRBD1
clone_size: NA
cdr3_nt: TGTGCCAGCAGCCAAGGGGACAGCTCGAACACTGAAGCTTTCTTT
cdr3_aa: CASSQGDSSNTEAFF

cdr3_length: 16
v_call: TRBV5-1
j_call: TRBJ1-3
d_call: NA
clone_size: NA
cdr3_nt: TGCGCCAGCAGCTTGGCCGGGGAGGGCTCTGGAAACACCATATATTTT
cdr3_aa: CASSLAGEGSGNTIYF

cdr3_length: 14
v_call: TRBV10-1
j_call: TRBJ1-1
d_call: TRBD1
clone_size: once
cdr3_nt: TGCGCCAGCACTCGACAGGGAATGGCGACTGAAGCTTTCTTT
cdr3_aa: CASTRQGMATEAFF

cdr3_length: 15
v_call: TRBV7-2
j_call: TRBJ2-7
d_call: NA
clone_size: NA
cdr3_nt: TGTGCCAGCAGCGGGGGGACGCTAAGCTCCTACGAGCAGTACTTC
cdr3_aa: CASSGGTLSSYEQYF

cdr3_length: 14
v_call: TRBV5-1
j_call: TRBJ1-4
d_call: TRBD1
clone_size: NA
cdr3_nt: TGCGCCAGCACCCTAGGGGGCACTAATGAAAAACTGTTTTTT
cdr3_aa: CASTLGGTNEKLFF

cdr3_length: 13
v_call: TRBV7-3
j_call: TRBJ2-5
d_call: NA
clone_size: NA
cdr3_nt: TGTGCCAGCAGCTCAATGTCCCAAGAGACCCAGTACTTC
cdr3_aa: CASSSMSQETQYF

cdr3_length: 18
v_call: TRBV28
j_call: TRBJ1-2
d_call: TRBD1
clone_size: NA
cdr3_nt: TGTGCCAGCAGTAACCCTGGACAGGGGAGGGGGATGTACTATGGCTACACCTTC
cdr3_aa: CASSNPGQGRGMYYGYTF

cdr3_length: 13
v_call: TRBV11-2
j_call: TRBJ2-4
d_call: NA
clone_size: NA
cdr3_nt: TGTGCCAGCAGCTTATATCAGGGGAACATTCAGTACTTC
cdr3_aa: CASSLYQGNIQYF